Following are 25 T cell receptor beta chains from one sample sequenced in a study of PD-L1 blockade in urothelial cancer. Time point here: pretreatment peripheral blood. Repertoires were generated with immunoSEQ multiplex PCR, while TCRdb's copy carries only in-frame clones and drops some. The repertoire holds over 100,000 clones, with around 84% as singletons. Sample: PBMCs, taken around atezolizumab (anti-PD-L1) treatment. The receptor set was obtained from a man between 50 and 59 years old with urothelial cancer.

The chain carries TRBV29-1 and TRBJ1-1, with TRBD1 as a possible D gene (5 bases). V lost 5 bases and J 1 base, leaving 14 bases between the germline ends. CDR3 length: 14 amino acids. Germline V lookup: CDR1 SQVTM, CDR2 ANQGSEA. CDR3 residues: CSVSGLAENTEAFF. The CDR3 nucleotides are TGCAGCGTTTCGGGACTCGCGGAGAACACTGAAGCTTTCTTT.

The genes are TRBV29-1 and TRBJ1-3; D might be TRBD1 (5 bases). The V and J ends lost 7 bases and 1 base respectively, with 8 bases between them. The CDR3 sequence is 12 residues long. Germline V gene sequence: CDR1 SQVTM, CDR2 ANQGSEA. CDR3 protein: CSAGTSGNTIYF. The DNA of the CDR3 is TGCAGCGCTGGGACTTCTGGAAACACCATATATTTT.

The CDR3 loop is CASSLRKQLHGYTF. The CDR3 coding sequence is TGTGCCAGCAGCTTAAGAAAGCAACTACATGGCTACACCTTC. This chain connects TRBV7-2 to TRBJ1-2, with D unresolved. The CDR3 spans 14 residues. Germline V CDR1 and CDR2: SGHTA, FQGNSA. Trimming removed 2 bases at V and 6 bases at J, with 13 bases between.

The chain joins TRBV7-6 to TRBJ2-7; 15 positions match TRBD2. The CDR3 totals 17 residues. Germline CDR1 and CDR2: SGHVS and FNYEAQ. V shed 4 bases, J shed 3 bases, and the junction held 7 bases outside the gene matches. This CDR3 is CASSWTSGRAQDYEQYF. CDR3 DNA: TGTGCCAGCAGCTGGACTAGCGGGAGGGCCCAGGACTACGAGCAGTACTTC.

This clone has a handful of counts. The chain recombines TRBV6-6 with TRBJ2-1; 11 nucleotides align to TRBD2. Trimming at V came to 5 bases and at J to 8 bases, leaving 8 bases not matched to a gene. The CDR3 runs 15 residues. Germline loops: CDR1 MNHNY, CDR2 SVGAGI (reference sequence). This chain's CDR3 is CASSTLTSGKDEQFF. CDR3 nucleotide sequence: TGTGCCAGCAGTACCCTGACTAGCGGGAAGGATGAGCAGTTCTTC.

The chain uses TRBV14 and TRBJ1-2; D might be TRBD1 (5 bases). V gave up 1 base and J gave up 8 bases, with 8 bases separating them. In germline, CDR1 is SGHDN, CDR2 FVKESK. The CDR3 covers 12 residues. The CDR3 bases are TGTGCCAGCAGCCAAGCTAGGGGCGGCTACACCTTC. Its translation is CASSQARGGYTF.

The chain uses TRBV27 and TRBJ2-7, with 10 bases that match TRBD1. Germline trimming cut 5 bases from V and 4 bases from J; bases unmatched to any gene: 11. This CDR3 is built from 16 residues. In germline, CDR1 is MNHEY, CDR2 SMNVEV (reference sequence). CDR3 nucleotides: TGTGCCAGCAGTCCCTTTCCTCCGGGACAGGGGTACGAGCAGTACTTC. This codes for CASSPFPPGQGYEQYF.

This sequence joins TRBV14 and TRBJ1-1; D perhaps matches TRBD1 (5 bases). V was shortened by 5 bases and J by 2 bases, with 12 bases between the two germline ends. Germline values: CDR1 SGHDN, CDR2 FVKESK. The CDR3 has 14 amino acids. In DNA, the CDR3 is TGTGCCAGCAGCAAAATACAGGCAAACACTGAAGCTTTCTTT. Its protein product is CASSKIQANTEAFF.

The chain uses TRBV7-9 and TRBJ2-3; possible D gene TRBD2, 6 bases. V lost 2 bases to trimming and J lost 4 bases, with 13 bases between them. The CDR3 runs 15 residues. Germline CDR1 and CDR2: SEHNR and FQNEAQ (reference sequence). CDR3 sequence: CASSLQTSGADTQYF. CDR3 bases: TGTGCCAGCAGCTTACAAACGTCGGGAGCAGATACGCAGTATTTT.

The chain recombines TRBV5-1 with TRBJ2-1; TRBD1 matches 7 bases. Germline V gene data show CDR1 as SGHRS and CDR2 as YFSETQ. Germline trimming cut 3 bases from V and 7 bases from J; bases unmatched to any gene: 7. This CDR3 is built from 14 residues. CDR3 bases: TGCGCCAGCAGCTCCGGACAGGTCAGAAATGAGCAGTTCTTC. Its protein is CASSSGQVRNEQFF. Full variable domain (rest looked up from reference TRBV5-1 and TRBJ2-1): KAGVTQTPRYLIKTRGQQVTLSCSPISGHRSVSWYQQTPGQGLQFLFEYFSETQRNKGNFPGRFSGRQFSNSRSEMNVSTLELGDSALYLCASSSGQVRNEQFFGPGTRLTVL.

For the CDR3, the DNA is TGCGCCAGCAGCTTGTTGGGACTAAACTACAATGAGCAGTTCTTC. Protein: CASSLLGLNYNEQFF. The chain has TRBV5-1 and TRBJ2-1, with 7 bases matching TRBD2. The trim removed 1 base at V and 3 bases at J, leaving 4 bases unmatched. There are 15 residues in the CDR3. Germline CDR1 reads SGHRS; CDR2 reads YFSETQ.

The V and J genes are TRBV5-1 and TRBJ2-7; weak D call: TRBD1 (6 bases). The CDR3 is made up of 14 amino acids. Germline CDR1 and CDR2: SGHRS and YFSETQ. Trimming cost V 4 bases and J 2 bases, with 13 bases left between them. The CDR3: CASSPLQGTYEQYF. Written as DNA, the CDR3 is TGCGCCAGCAGCCCGTTACAGGGTACCTACGAGCAGTACTTC.

The chain combines TRBV7-8 with TRBJ1-3; a weak D match, TRBD1 (6 bases). This CDR3 region has 18 residues. Germline V CDR1 and CDR2: SGHVS, FQNEAQ. V was pared by 1 base and J by 4 bases, with 20 bases between. The DNA for the CDR3 is TGTGCCAGCAGCTTAGGATCGAGGGGACAAAGCACCGGAAACACCATATATTTT. Translation gives CASSLGSRGQSTGNTIYF.

V is TRBV19 and J is TRBJ2-7; TRBD1 matches 10 bases. V lost 6 bases, J lost 0 bases, and 2 bases stayed unmatched. The CDR3 contains 14 residues. The V gene's germline CDR1 is LNHDA and CDR2 SQIVND (reference sequence). CDR3: CASRRQGASYEQYF. The CDR3 coding sequence is TGTGCCAGTAGGCGACAGGGGGCCTCCTACGAGCAGTACTTC.

This chain joins TRBV5-1 and TRBJ2-1; D assignment may be TRBD1 or TRBD2 (6 bases each). V was shortened by 4 bases and J by 3 bases, with 14 bases between the two germline ends. CDR1 SGHRS and CDR2 YFSETQ come from the germline V gene. The CDR3 totals 15 residues. The CDR3 DNA follows: TGCGCCAGCAGCGTGGGACACGGGGGCTACAATGAGCAGTTCTTC. It specifies CASSVGHGGYNEQFF.

The chain combines TRBV7-2 with TRBJ2-3; 7 nucleotides match TRBD2. J lost 2 bases, V lost 7 bases, and 12 bases had no gene match. Germline V gene sequence: CDR1 SGHTA, CDR2 FQGNSA. The CDR3 spans 16 residues. In nucleotides, the CDR3 is TGTGCCAGCACCACTCTTCGGGACTACCCCACAGATACGCAGTATTTT. Encoded protein: CASTTLRDYPTDTQYF.

This CDR3 reads CASSRDRDEQYF. CDR3 DNA sequence: TGTGCCAGCAGTCGGGACAGGGACGAGCAGTACTTC. The chain has TRBV6-5 and TRBJ2-7; 9 bases are a match to TRBD1. This CDR3 comprises 12 residues. Germline CDR1 is MNHEY and CDR2 is SVGAGI. J gave up 5 bases and V 5 bases, and 1 base lay outside the gene matches.

The V and J genes are TRBV14 and TRBJ2-3, with 9 bases identical to TRBD1. The CDR3 consists of 16 residues. The germline V gene has CDR1 SGHDN and CDR2 FVKESK. V shed 5 bases, J shed 7 bases, and the junction held 13 bases outside the gene matches. CDR3 coding DNA: TGTGCCAGCAGCTCAACCGCGGGACAGGGTTGGAATACGCAGTATTTT. Translating it yields CASSSTAGQGWNTQYF.

This clone was picked up a small number of times. CDR3 DNA: TGTGCCAGTAGTACGGCCAGGGGGGGCAATCAGCCCCAGCATTTT. The encoded protein is CASSTARGGNQPQHF. The chain employs TRBV19 and TRBJ1-5, with TRBD1 matching over 7 bases. Germline V gene sequence: CDR1 LNHDA, CDR2 SQIVND (reference sequence). The CDR3 has 15 amino acids. J was trimmed by 2 bases and V by 4 bases; bases with no gene match: 5. The entire variable domain, with the rest obtained from reference TRBV19 and TRBJ1-5, is as follows: DGGITQSPKYLFRKEGQNVTLSCEQNLNHDAMYWYRQDPGQGLRLIYYSQIVNDFQKGDIAEGYSVSREKKESFPLTVTSAQKNPTAFYLCASSTARGGNQPQHFGDGTRLSIL.

The V and J genes are TRBV6-5 and TRBJ1-1, with 7 bases lining up with TRBD1. CDR3 length: 14 amino acids. From germline, CDR1 is MNHEY and CDR2 SVGAGI. The V gene end was trimmed by 1 base and the J gene end by 4 bases; junction bases not matched to a gene: 3. In DNA, the CDR3 is TGTGCCAGCAGTTACTTGGCAGGGGGCACTGAAGCTTTCTTT. Amino acid sequence: CASSYLAGGTEAFF.

The chain combines TRBV29-1 with TRBJ2-7, with TRBD2 identical over 7 bases. The germline gives CDR1 SQVTM, CDR2 ANQGSEA. This CDR3 region has 14 residues. Trimming took 5 bases from V and 3 from J; bases not matched to a gene: 10. CDR3 coding DNA: TGCAGCGTTAGATTTGTGGGGACTAACTACGAGCAGTACTTC. Amino acid sequence: CSVRFVGTNYEQYF.

The chain has TRBV7-3 and TRBJ2-7; TRBD2 agrees at 7 bases. Trimming removed 2 bases from V and 5 bases from J; junction bases left unmatched: 9. Germline-derived CDR1 and CDR2 are SGHTA and FQGTGA. This CDR3 comprises 15 residues. CDR3 DNA sequence: TGTGCCAGCAGCTTATTCGCGGGAGAGGGGCACGAGCAGTACTTC. Translated, it gives CASSLFAGEGHEQYF.

The CDR3 DNA is TGCGCCAGCAGCTTAGACAGGGCTTGGGTGCTGGAGACCCAGTACTTC. This codes for CASSLDRAWVLETQYF. The chain couples TRBV5-1 to TRBJ2-5, with 7 bases aligning to TRBD1. CDR3 length: 16 amino acids. Germline lookup yields CDR1 SGHRS and CDR2 YFSETQ. V lost 2 bases, J lost 5 bases, and 12 bases stayed unmatched.

The chain links TRBV27 to TRBJ2-1; 7 bases fit TRBD1. CDR1 is MNHEY, CDR2 SMNVEV, per germline (reference sequence). There are 16 residues in the CDR3. V lost 6 bases, J lost 0 bases, and 8 bases stayed unmatched. CDR3 coding DNA: TGTGCCAGCAGCAGTCGGACAGGTGACTCCTACAATGAGCAGTTCTTC. The encoded protein is CASSSRTGDSYNEQFF.

The CDR3, as DNA: TGTGCCAGCAGCCCACAGGGGACCGGGGCCAACGTCCTGACTTTC. Protein sequence: CASSPQGTGANVLTF. The chain carries TRBV11-3 and TRBJ2-6, with 7 bases that match TRBD1. V shed 5 bases and J 4 bases; nucleotides not matched to a gene: 5. In germline, CDR1 is SGHNT, CDR2 YENEEA. The CDR3 covers 15 residues.